These 10 T cell receptor beta chains share one sample of origin, sequenced in a study of cytomegalovirus exposure and HLA in healthy donors. Primers included in the PCR were 60 Vbeta and 13 Jbeta primers. Using immunoSEQ multiplex PCR, the repertoire was profiled, and TCRdb retains in-frame clones only, with some absent. The sample holds about 150,000 clones; over 60% are singletons and the top ten take 3%. Input material: PBMCs. Source of these receptors: a woman aged 25 to 39 in good health and CMV-seropositive.

This clone has more than one count but fewer than ten. The chain links TRBV6-1 to TRBJ1-5; perhaps TRBD1 as D (6 bases). The V and J ends lost 3 bases and 6 bases respectively, with 15 bases between them. Germline CDR1 is MNHNS and CDR2 is SASEGT. The CDR3 length is 15 residues. CDR3 coding DNA: TGTGCCAGCAGTGATGGGGACCGAGGGGGTCAGCCCCAGCATTTT. Its translation: CASSDGDRGGQPQHF.

This clone was seen once. The CDR3 sequence: CASSSGTSGYNEQFF. In DNA, the CDR3 is TGTGCCAGCAGTTCAGGGACTAGCGGCTACAATGAGCAGTTCTTC. This chain uses TRBV28 with TRBJ2-1; TRBD2 matches 11 bases. The CDR3 spans 15 residues. With 4 bases clipped from V and 3 bases from J, the junction kept 2 bases outside the gene matches. The germline gives CDR1 MDHEN, CDR2 SYDVKM.

This clone showed up just a few times. The chain uses TRBV6-5 and TRBJ1-5; 10 bases match TRBD1. Germline CDR1 MNHEY, CDR2 SVGAGI. The CDR3 is made up of 14 amino acids. With 6 bases clipped from V and 6 bases from J, the junction kept 5 bases outside the gene matches. The CDR3 here is CASSIDRGLQPQHF. The CDR3 coding sequence is TGTGCCAGCAGCATCGACAGGGGGCTTCAGCCCCAGCATTTT.

The chain links TRBV6-5 to TRBJ2-1; D ambiguous. The CDR3 has 11 residues. Trimming took 4 bases from V and 8 from J, leaving 6 bases between them. CDR1 and CDR2 (germline): MNHEY, SVGAGI. CDR3 nucleotide sequence: TGTGCCAGCAGTTCAAACTATGAGCAGTTCTTC. It translates to CASSSNYEQFF.

This clone was detected a few times. This rearrangement joins TRBV5-1 to TRBJ1-2, with 12 nucleotides matching TRBD1. CDR1 and CDR2 from the germline V gene are SGHRS and YFSETQ. V shed 0 bases and J 7 bases; nucleotides not matched to a gene: 4. The CDR3 consists of 15 residues. The CDR3 here is CASSLEGQGALGYTF. The CDR3 coding sequence is TGCGCCAGCAGCTTGGAGGGACAGGGGGCGCTTGGCTACACCTTC.

The chain employs TRBV2 and TRBJ2-7; 7 nucleotides line up with TRBD1. CDR1 and CDR2 from the germline V gene are SNHLY and FYNNEI. The CDR3 runs 14 residues. V shed 6 bases and J 3 bases; nucleotides not matched to a gene: 8. The CDR3, as DNA: TGTGCCAGCAGGATCGGACAGGAGTTCTACGAGCAGTACTTC. Translated: CASRIGQEFYEQYF.

There are a few counts of this clone. The rearrangement uses TRBV4-1 and TRBJ1-2; D is undetermined. The CDR3 has 14 amino acids. Germline lookup yields CDR1 MGHRA and CDR2 YSYEKL. Trimming stripped 5 bases from V and 1 base from J, with 11 bases between. This chain's CDR3 is CASSDLDFNYGYTF. The CDR3 DNA reads TGCGCCAGCAGCGACCTAGACTTTAACTATGGCTACACCTTC.

The chain uses TRBV4-1 and TRBJ2-3; maybe TRBD2 (7 bases). Germline CDR1 reads MGHRA; CDR2 reads YSYEKL. The length of the CDR3 is 15 residues. V was shortened by 2 bases and J by 2 bases, with 11 bases between the two germline ends. For the CDR3, the DNA is TGCGCCAGCAGCCAAACGGCGGGGGCCACAGATACGCAGTATTTT. Its translation is CASSQTAGATDTQYF.

The chain carries TRBV5-4 and TRBJ1-1, with a weak D call TRBD1 (5 bases). This CDR3 has 14 amino acids. The germline gives CDR1 SGHNT, CDR2 YYREEE (reference sequence). Trimming removed 4 bases at V and 4 bases at J, with 14 bases between. The CDR3 coding sequence is TGTGCCAGCAGCCTAGAGGGGAGGGGCACTGAAGCTTTCTTT. It codes for CASSLEGRGTEAFF. The full variable domain, completed using reference TRBV5-4 and TRBJ1-1, is ETGVTQSPTHLIKTRGQQVTLRCSSQSGHNTVSWYQQALGQGPQFIFQYYREEENGRGNFPPRFSGLQFPNYSSELNVNALELDDSALYLCASSLEGRGTEAFFGQGTRLTVV.

This clone was observed a handful of times. The chain combines TRBV11-1 with TRBJ2-3, with D tentatively TRBD1 (5 bases). V was cut by 1 base and J by 2 bases, with 7 bases left in between. The CDR3 has 14 amino acids. The germline CDR1 and CDR2 sequences are SGHAT and FQDESV (reference sequence). The CDR3 region is CASSLDRYTDTQYF. The CDR3 DNA reads TGTGCCAGCAGCTTAGACAGGTACACAGATACGCAGTATTTT.